This TCR beta chain was obtained from a study of identical twins. Points from the study as a whole: Zero-insertion results could be subject to partial confounding by invariant MAIT and iNKT cells. Memory repertoires lacked the insertion deficit that abundant cord blood beta clonotypes showed. Donors were not followed over many years; analysis was cross-sectional.

This clonotype was detected only a few times. What it binds is not known. MiXCR was run by TCRdb on the 5' RACE reads, yielding one entry per CDR3 protein. Among about 890,000 distinct CDR3 sequences listed, roughly an eighth were seen once. This sample was also put to use in a study of yellow fever vaccine responses in identical twins.

Specimen: PBMCs. This TCR was sampled from a woman aged 18-35 years in good health.

The CDR3 region is CASSYGANTEAFF. CDR3 nucleotide sequence: TGTGCCAGCAGCTATGGAGCGAACACTGAAGCTTTCTTT. This chain links TRBV5-5 with TRBJ1-1; D is undetermined. The CDR3 loop spans 13 amino acids. The V end was cut by 3 bases, the J end by 1 base, with 7 bases between. The germline V gene has CDR1 SGHKS and CDR2 YYEKEE (reference sequence).